This entry is about one TCR beta chain. The entry originates in a study of blood T cell repertoires in COVID-19. The protocol was immunoSEQ multiplex PCR, while the TCRdb copy is restricted to in-frame clones and leaves out a portion. The repertoire holds about 10,000 clones, with 89% as singletons. From germline, CDR1 is SGHNT and CDR2 YENEEA. Trimming took off 5 bases at V and 5 bases at J, with 16 bases between the two ends. This CDR3 contains 14 residues. The source material was peripheral blood. The chain employs TRBV11-3 and TRBJ2-7; TRBD2 is a possible D gene (5 bases). This clonotype was sampled from a human donor in a cohort sampled during active COVID-19. CDR3 in amino acids: CASSDPEAENEQYF. CDR3 DNA: TGTGCCAGCAGCGACCCGGAGGCCGAGAACGAGCAGTACTTC.